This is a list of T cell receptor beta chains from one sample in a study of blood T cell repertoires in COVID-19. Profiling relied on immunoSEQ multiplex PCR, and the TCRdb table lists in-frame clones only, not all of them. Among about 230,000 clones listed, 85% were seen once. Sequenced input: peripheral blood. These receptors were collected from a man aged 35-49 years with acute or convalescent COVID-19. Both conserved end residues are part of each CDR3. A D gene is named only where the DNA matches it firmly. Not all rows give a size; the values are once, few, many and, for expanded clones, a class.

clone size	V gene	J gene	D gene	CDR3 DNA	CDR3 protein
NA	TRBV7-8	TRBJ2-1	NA	TGTGCCAGCAGCTTATTTTGGGGCATTACCTACAATGAGCAGTTCTTC	CASSLFWGITYNEQFF
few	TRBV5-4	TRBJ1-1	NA	TGTGCCAGCAGCTTGGGTCTGTACACTGAAGCTTTCTTT	CASSLGLYTEAFF
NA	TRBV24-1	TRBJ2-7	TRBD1	TGTGCCACCAGTGACCCAGGACAGGGGGCCCACGAGCAGTACTTC	CATSDPGQGAHEQYF
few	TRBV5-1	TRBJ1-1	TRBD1	TGCGCCAGCAGCTCCCGACAGGGATCAGGGGAAGCTTTCTTT	CASSSRQGSGEAFF
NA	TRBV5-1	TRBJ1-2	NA	TGCGCCAGCAGCGGAACGGAGGGGCTGGAGAGGAGTTCTGGCTACACCTTC	CASSGTEGLERSSGYTF
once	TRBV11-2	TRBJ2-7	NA	TGTGCCAGCACCCGATCGAGCGGACTTTCCCCCTACGAGCAGTACTTC	CASTRSSGLSPYEQYF
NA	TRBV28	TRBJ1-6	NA	TGTGCCAGCAGCTCTCCATGGGGGGTAAATTCACCCCTCCACTTT	CASSSPWGVNSPLHF
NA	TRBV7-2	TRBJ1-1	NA	TGTGCCAGCAGCACCGGACAGTGGGAAGGGACTGAAGCTTTCTTT	CASSTGQWEGTEAFF
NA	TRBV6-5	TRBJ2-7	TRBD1	TGTGCCAGCAGAGGGACAGGGCTTTGGGAGCAGTACTTC	CASRGTGLWEQYF
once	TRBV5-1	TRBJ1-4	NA	TGCGCCAGCAGCTTGGTCGGTGACAGCCTTGAAAAACTGTTTTTT	CASSLVGDSLEKLFF
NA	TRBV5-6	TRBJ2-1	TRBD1	TGTGCCAGCAGCTTAGTACGGGACAGGGCCCCTGGGGTAGCGAATGAGCAGTTCTTC	CASSLVRDRAPGVANEQFF
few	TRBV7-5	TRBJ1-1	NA	TGTGCCAGAAGCCCCGGACAGGGGGCGGTAAAAACTGAAGCTTTCTTT	CARSPGQGAVKTEAFF
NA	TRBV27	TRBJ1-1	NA	TGTGCCAGCAGTCGCAGGGATGGGACTGAAGCTTTCTTT	CASSRRDGTEAFF
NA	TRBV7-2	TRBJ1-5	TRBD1	TGTGCCAGCAGCTTAAGTGGGACAGGGGGATGGCAGCCCCAGCATTTT	CASSLSGTGGWQPQHF
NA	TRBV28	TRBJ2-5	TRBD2	TGTGCCAGCCTTTCAGCGGGGGTGGAGCAAGAGACCCAGTACTTC	CASLSAGVEQETQYF
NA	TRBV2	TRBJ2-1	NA	TGTGCCAGCAGTACCCGGGAGCCCAGCTACAATGAGCAGTTCTTC	CASSTREPSYNEQFF
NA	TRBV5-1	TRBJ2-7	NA	TGCGCCAGCAGCTTGCGAGGACAGCTTACCTACGAGCAGTACTTC	CASSLRGQLTYEQYF
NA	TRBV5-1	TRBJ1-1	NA	TGCGCCAGCAGCTTGGAAGAGGCCCTGAACACTGAAGCTTTCTTT	CASSLEEALNTEAFF
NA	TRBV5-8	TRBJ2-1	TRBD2	TGTGCCAGCAGCTTACGTGGGGGGGCCTACAATGAGCAGTTCTTC	CASSLRGGAYNEQFF
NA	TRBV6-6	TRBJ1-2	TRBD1	TGTGCCAGCAGTTACGATGGGACAGCCTACTTGGGGGGCTACACCTTC	CASSYDGTAYLGGYTF
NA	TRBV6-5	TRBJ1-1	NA	TGTGCCAGCAGTTATCAGCGGGACGCAGCCGAAGCTTTCTTT	CASSYQRDAAEAFF
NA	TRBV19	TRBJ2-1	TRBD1	TGTGCCAGTAGTATTCACAGGGGGGTAGGCAATGAGCAGTTCTTC	CASSIHRGVGNEQFF
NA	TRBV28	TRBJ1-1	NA	TGTGCCAGCAGGCCGACAGTGCTTCACACTGAAGCTTTCTTT	CASRPTVLHTEAFF
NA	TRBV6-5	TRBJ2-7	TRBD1	TGTGCCAGCAGACAGACCGGGACAGGGTTGTACGAGCAGTACTTC	CASRQTGTGLYEQYF
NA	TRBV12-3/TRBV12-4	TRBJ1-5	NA	TGTGCCAGCAGGTCCTCGGGCAATCAGCCCCAGCATTTT	CASRSSGNQPQHF
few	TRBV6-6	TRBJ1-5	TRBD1	TGTGCCAGCAGACCAGGGACAGCCCCGGAGCCCCAGCATTTT	CASRPGTAPEPQHF
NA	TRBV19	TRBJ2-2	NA	TGTGCCAGTAGTATAGTCGATAGCGGGGAGCTGTTTTTT	CASSIVDSGELFF
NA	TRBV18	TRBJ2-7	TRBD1	TGTGCCAGCTCACCGCGGCGACGACAGGGGACAAGACGCAAAAACTACGAGCAGTACTTC	CASSPRRRQGTRRKNYEQYF
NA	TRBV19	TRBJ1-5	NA	TGTGCCAGTAGTATCCTTCTTAGCAATCAGCCCCAGCATTTT	CASSILLSNQPQHF
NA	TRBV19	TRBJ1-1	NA	TGTGCCAGTAGTACTGACAGGCCCACTGAAGCTTTCTTT	CASSTDRPTEAFF
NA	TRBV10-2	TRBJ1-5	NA	TGCGCCAGCAGTGAGTCGTCCCTCAATCAGCCCCAGCATTTT	CASSESSLNQPQHF
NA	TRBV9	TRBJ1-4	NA	TGTGCCAGCAGCGTGTCCCCGGGACAACCGCAGAATGAAAAACTGTTTTTT	CASSVSPGQPQNEKLFF
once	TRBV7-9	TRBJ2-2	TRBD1	TGTGCCAGCAGCGCTGGGACAGGGAAAGTATGGGCCGGGGAGCTGTTTTTT	CASSAGTGKVWAGELFF
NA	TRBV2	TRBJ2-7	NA	TGTGCCAGCAGTGCGCTGGGCGCGGGTTTCTACGAGCAGTACTTC	CASSALGAGFYEQYF
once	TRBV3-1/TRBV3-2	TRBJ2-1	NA	TGTGCCAGCAGCCAAGGGGGAGGGGGCAATGAGCAGTTCTTC	CASSQGGGGNEQFF
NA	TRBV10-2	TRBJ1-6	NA	TGCGCCAGCAGCGCAGACGCCAGGGTCTCCTATAATTCACCCCTCCACTTT	CASSADARVSYNSPLHF
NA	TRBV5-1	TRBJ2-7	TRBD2	TGCGCCAGCAGCGGGGGGGATGGCAGAACCTACGAGCAGTACTTC	CASSGGDGRTYEQYF
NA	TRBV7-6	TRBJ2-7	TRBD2	TGTGCCAGCAGCCCGAGCCTCGAGCGGGGAAACGAGCAGTACTTC	CASSPSLERGNEQYF
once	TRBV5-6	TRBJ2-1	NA	TGTGCCAGCAGCCTACAGCCCCCCAAGGAGCAGTTCTTC	CASSLQPPKEQFF
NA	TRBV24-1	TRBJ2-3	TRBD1	TGTGCCACCAGTGAGGGGACAGGGGGAGTCACAGATACGCAGTATTTT	CATSEGTGGVTDTQYF
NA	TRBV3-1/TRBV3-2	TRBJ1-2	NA	TGTGCCAGCAGCCGGTTTCAGGCCACGGGGTACACCTTC	CASSRFQATGYTF
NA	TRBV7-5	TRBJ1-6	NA	TGTGCCAGAAGCCGGAGGGCCCTCCACTTT	CARSRRALHF
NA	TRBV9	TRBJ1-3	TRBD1	TGTGCCAGCAGCGTAGCGGGACAGGGGCAGGCTGGAAACACCATATATTTT	CASSVAGQGQAGNTIYF
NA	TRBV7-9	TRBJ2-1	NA	TGTGCCAGCGAAGATAGAGCGCTGTACAATGAGCAGTTCTTC	CASEDRALYNEQFF
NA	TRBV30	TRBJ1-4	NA	TGTGCCTGGAGTCCATCGACAGTAAATGGGGAAAAACTGTTTTTT	CAWSPSTVNGEKLFF
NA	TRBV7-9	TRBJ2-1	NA	TGTGCCAGCAGCCCTCAGGGGTCCTGGTCCAATGAGCAGTTCTTC	CASSPQGSWSNEQFF
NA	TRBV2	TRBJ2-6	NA	TGTGCTATTAAGGGGGCTGGGGCCAACGTCCTGACTTTC	CAIKGAGANVLTF
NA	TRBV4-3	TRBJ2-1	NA	TGCGCCAGCAGCCAAGAATACGGGGTAGCTGGGAATGAGCAGTTCTTC	CASSQEYGVAGNEQFF
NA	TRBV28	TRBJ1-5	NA	TGTGCCAGCAGGGTGGGGGCTCAGCCCCAGCATTTT	CASRVGAQPQHF
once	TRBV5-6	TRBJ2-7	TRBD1	TGTGCCAGCAGAGAAATGGACAGGTCCTACGAGCAGTACTTC	CASREMDRSYEQYF
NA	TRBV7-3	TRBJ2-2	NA	TGTGCCAGCAGCCCAAGGGGACACACTACCGGGGAGCTGTTTTTT	CASSPRGHTTGELFF
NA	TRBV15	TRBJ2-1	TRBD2	TGTGCCACCAGCAGAGATGAGCGGGGGGGCGGTGAGCAGTTCTTC	CATSRDERGGGEQFF
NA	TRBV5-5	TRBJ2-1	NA	TGTGCCAGCAGCTTGGCTGGTGGAGGGGGGGGTTACAATGAGCAGTTCTTC	CASSLAGGGGGYNEQFF